This T cell receptor (beta chain) was identified during a study of shared clonotypes between healthy human individuals. Study conclusions and caveats: Relative to clonotypes present in all four donors, those not shared had lower generation probabilities. Naive CD4 clonotypes overlapped across several donors at about 5.2%.

Germline V CDR1 and CDR2: SEHNR, FQNEAQ (reference sequence). This CDR3 region has 15 residues. Losses at the gene ends were 4 bases for V and 2 bases for J; bases not matched to a gene: 6. Here immunoSEQ multiplex PCR was the method, and the copy in TCRdb shows in-frame clones only, minus some. The profile shows 2.3 million or so clones, approximately 93% of them singletons. Regarding this clone: What it recognizes is unknown.

The source of this sequence is a man between 18 and 35 years old in good health. Some clones in this sample may be carry-over from other donors' samples. The source material was naive CD4+ T cells from PBMCs. Subset denoted: CD45RA+ positively selected. This sequence joins TRBV7-9 and TRBJ2-7, with TRBD2 matching 9 bases. Here the CDR3 reads CASSWDSGSAYEQYF. The CDR3 DNA follows: TGTGCCAGCAGCTGGGATAGCGGGAGTGCCTACGAGCAGTACTTC.